These 2 T cell receptor beta chains were sequenced from one sample in a study of cytomegalovirus exposure and HLA in healthy donors. Researchers ran the PCR with 60 Vbeta and 13 Jbeta primers. Assay used: immunoSEQ multiplex PCR; TCRdb lists only in-frame clones, some missing. Of about 110,000 clones in the sample, under 80% were seen once. The sequencing input was PBMCs. The origin of the receptors is a middle-aged woman in good health and CMV-seropositive.

V is TRBV6-5 and J is TRBJ1-2; 9 bases align to TRBD1. With V trimmed by 8 bases and J by 8 bases, 6 bases remained unmatched. This CDR3 comprises 12 residues. Germline assignment: CDR1 MNHEY and CDR2 SVGAGI. CDR3 coding DNA: TGTGCCAGCGGACAGGGGCTTTTCGGCTACACCTTC. Amino acid sequence: CASGQGLFGYTF.

The J gene is TRBJ2-3, the V gene TRBV9; D is perhaps TRBD2 (5 bases). The CDR3 is 12 amino acids. The V end lost 4 bases, the J end lost 6 bases, and 9 bases lay between the germline ends. Looked up from germline, CDR1 is SGDLS and CDR2 is YYNGEE. Written as DNA, the CDR3 is TGTGCCAGCAGCCCCGAGCGGGATACGCAGTATTTT. Protein sequence: CASSPERDTQYF.